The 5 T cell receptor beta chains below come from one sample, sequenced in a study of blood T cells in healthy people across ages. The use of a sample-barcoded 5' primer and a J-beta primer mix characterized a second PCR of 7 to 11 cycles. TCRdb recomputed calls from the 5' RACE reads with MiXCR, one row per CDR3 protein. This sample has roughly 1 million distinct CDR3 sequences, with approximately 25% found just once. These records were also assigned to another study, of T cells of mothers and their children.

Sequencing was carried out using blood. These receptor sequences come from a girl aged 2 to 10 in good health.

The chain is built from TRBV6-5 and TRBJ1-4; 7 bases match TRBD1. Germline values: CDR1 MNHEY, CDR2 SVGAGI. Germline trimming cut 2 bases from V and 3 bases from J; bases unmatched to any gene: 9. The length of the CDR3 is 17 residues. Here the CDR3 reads CASSYDLTGSSNEKLFF. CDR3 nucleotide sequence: TGTGCCAGCAGTTACGATCTGACAGGGTCATCTAATGAAAAACTGTTTTTT.

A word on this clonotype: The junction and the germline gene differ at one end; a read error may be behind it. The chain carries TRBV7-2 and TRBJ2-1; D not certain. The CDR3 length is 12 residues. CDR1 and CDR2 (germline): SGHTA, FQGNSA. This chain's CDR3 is CVSSLQVNEQFF. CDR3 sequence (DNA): TGTGTCAGCAGCTTACAAGTGAATGAGCAGTTCTTC.

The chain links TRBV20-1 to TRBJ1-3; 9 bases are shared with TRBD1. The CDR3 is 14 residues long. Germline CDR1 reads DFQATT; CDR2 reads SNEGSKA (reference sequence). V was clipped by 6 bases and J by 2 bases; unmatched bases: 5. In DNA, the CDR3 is TGCAGTGCCCCGGGACAGGGAACTGGAAACACCATATATTTT. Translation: CSAPGQGTGNTIYF.

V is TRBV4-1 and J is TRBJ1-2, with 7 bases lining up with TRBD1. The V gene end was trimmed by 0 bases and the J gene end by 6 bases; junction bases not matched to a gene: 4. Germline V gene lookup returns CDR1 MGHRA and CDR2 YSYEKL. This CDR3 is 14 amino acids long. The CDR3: CASSQEDRVNGYTF. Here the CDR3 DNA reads TGCGCCAGCAGCCAAGAAGACAGGGTCAATGGCTACACCTTC.

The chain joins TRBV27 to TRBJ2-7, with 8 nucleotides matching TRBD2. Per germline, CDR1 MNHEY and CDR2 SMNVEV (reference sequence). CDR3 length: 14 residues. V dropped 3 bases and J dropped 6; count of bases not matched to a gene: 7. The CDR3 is CASSFSGKRGEQYF. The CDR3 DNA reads TGTGCCAGCAGTTTTAGCGGGAAGAGGGGCGAGCAGTACTTC.